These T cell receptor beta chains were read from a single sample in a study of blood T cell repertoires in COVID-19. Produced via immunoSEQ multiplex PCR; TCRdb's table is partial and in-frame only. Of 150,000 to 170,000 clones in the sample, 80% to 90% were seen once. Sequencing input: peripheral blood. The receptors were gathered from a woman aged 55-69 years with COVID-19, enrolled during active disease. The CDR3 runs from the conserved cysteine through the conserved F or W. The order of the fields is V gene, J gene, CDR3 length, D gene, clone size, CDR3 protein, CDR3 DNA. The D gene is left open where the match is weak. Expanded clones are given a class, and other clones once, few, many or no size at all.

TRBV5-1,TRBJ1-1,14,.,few,CASSPTLTGSEAFF,TGCGCCAGCAGCCCGACCCTGACGGGAAGTGAAGCTTTCTTT
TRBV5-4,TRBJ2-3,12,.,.,CASSDPADTQYF,TGTGCCAGCAGCGATCCAGCAGATACGCAGTATTTT
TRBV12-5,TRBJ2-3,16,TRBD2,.,CASGLPSGVGTDTQYF,TGTGCTAGTGGTTTGCCTAGCGGGGTTGGCACAGATACGCAGTATTTT
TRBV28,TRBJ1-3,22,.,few,CASSPLGRGVYRMGRSGNTIYF,TGTGCCAGCAGTCCCCTGGGGCGCGGGGTTTATCGTATGGGTCGGTCTGGAAACACCATATATTTT
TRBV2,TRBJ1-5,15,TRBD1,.,CASNGQGVSNQPQHF,TGTGCCAGCAATGGCCAGGGGGTGAGCAATCAGCCCCAGCATTTT
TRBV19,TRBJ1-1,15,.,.,CASSMGTAMNTEAFF,TGTGCCAGTAGTATGGGCACAGCAATGAACACTGAAGCTTTCTTT
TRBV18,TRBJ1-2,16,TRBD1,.,CASSPQTRGTNYGYTF,TGTGCCAGCTCTCCCCAAACCAGGGGGACCAACTATGGCTACACCTTC
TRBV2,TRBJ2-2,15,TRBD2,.,CAAALEAGGPGELFF,TGTGCCGCCGCTCTCGAGGCGGGAGGCCCCGGGGAGCTGTTTTTT
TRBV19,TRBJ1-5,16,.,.,CASSSPRDTSFQPQHF,TGTGCCAGTAGTAGTCCCCGGGACACCTCGTTTCAGCCCCAGCATTTT
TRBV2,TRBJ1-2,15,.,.,CASSERTIGGGGYTF,TGTGCCAGCAGTGAACGGACTATTGGTGGGGGAGGCTACACCTTC
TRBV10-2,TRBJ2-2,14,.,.,CASGRLGPTGELFF,TGCGCCAGCGGTCGACTAGGACCCACCGGGGAGCTGTTTTTT
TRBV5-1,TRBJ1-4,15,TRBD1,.,CASSSRTGGNEKLFF,TGCGCCAGCAGCTCAAGGACAGGGGGGAATGAAAAACTGTTTTTT
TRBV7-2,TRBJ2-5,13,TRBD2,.,CASSLGGSRAQYF,TGTGCCAGCAGCTTGGGAGGGAGCCGGGCCCAGTACTTC
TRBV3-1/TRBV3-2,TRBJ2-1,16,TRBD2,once,CASSPRGLAGGNEQFF,TGTGCCAGCAGCCCTAGGGGACTAGCGGGAGGCAATGAGCAGTTCTTC
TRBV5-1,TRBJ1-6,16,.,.,CASSSSIVGAVSPLHF,TGCGCCAGCAGCTCGAGTATTGTGGGGGCGGTCTCACCCCTCCACTTT
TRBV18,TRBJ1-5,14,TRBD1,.,CASSPHRGLQPQHF,TGTGCCAGCTCACCCCACAGGGGGCTTCAGCCCCAGCATTTT
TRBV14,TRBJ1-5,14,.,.,CASSQGAQGQPQHF,TGTGCCAGCAGCCAGGGGGCCCAAGGGCAGCCCCAGCATTTT
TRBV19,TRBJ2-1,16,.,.,CASSTRTLSSYNEQFF,TGTGCCAGTAGTACCCGGACTCTGAGCTCCTACAATGAGCAGTTCTTC
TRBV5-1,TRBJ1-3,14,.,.,CASRAQGTGNTIYF,TGCGCCAGCAGAGCTCAGGGGACCGGAAACACCATATATTTT
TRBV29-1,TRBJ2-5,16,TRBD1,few,CSVEGDRGLYQETQYF,TGCAGCGTTGAAGGTGACAGGGGGTTGTACCAAGAGACCCAGTACTTC
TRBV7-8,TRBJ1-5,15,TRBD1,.,CASSSEAGGTQPQHF,TGTGCCAGCAGCTCGGAGGCAGGGGGCACTCAGCCCCAGCATTTT
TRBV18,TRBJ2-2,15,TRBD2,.,CASSPGTINTGELFF,TGTGCCAGCTCACCAGGGACTATTAACACCGGGGAGCTGTTTTTT
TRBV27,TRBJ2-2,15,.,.,CASSPKTGITGELFF,TGTGCCAGCAGTCCAAAGACAGGAATCACCGGGGAGCTGTTTTTT
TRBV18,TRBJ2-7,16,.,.,CASSQPRTAFSYEQYF,TGTGCCAGCTCACAACCTCGGACAGCCTTCTCCTACGAGCAGTACTTC
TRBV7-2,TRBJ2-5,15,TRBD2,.,CASSVRLAGQETQYF,TGTGCCAGCAGCGTCCGACTAGCGGGACAAGAGACCCAGTACTTC
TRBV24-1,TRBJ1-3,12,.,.,CATSDGTSTIYF,TGTGCCACCAGTGATGGCACCTCCACCATATATTTT
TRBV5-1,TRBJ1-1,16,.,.,CASSLDVKRGNTEAFF,TGCGCCAGCAGCTTGGACGTAAAGCGTGGGAACACTGAAGCTTTCTTT
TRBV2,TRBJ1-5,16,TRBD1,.,CASFRDRGNSNQPQHF,TGTGCCAGCTTTCGGGACAGGGGTAACAGCAATCAGCCCCAGCATTTT
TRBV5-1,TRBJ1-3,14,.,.,CASSWRNPGNTIYF,TGCGCCAGCAGCTGGCGGAACCCCGGAAACACCATATATTTT
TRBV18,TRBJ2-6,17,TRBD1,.,CASSPGQVETGANVLTF,TGTGCCAGCTCACCCGGACAGGTGGAGACTGGGGCCAACGTCCTGACTTTC
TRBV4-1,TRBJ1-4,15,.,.,CASSLGAQGNEKLFF,TGCGCCAGCAGCCTCGGTGCACAGGGTAATGAAAAACTGTTTTTT
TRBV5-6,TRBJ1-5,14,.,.,CASSFRGSDQPQHF,TGTGCCAGCAGCTTTAGGGGATCGGACCAGCCCCAGCATTTT
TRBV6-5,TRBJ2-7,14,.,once,CASIFGRATREQYF,TGTGCCAGCATCTTCGGCAGGGCAACTCGAGAGCAGTACTTC
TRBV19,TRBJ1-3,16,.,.,CASSITGQSSGNTIYF,TGTGCCAGTAGTATTACAGGACAGAGCTCTGGAAACACCATATATTTT
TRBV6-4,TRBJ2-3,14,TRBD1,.,CASSHGQDTDTQYF,TGTGCCAGCAGCCACGGACAGGACACAGATACGCAGTATTTT
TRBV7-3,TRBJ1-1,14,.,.,CASSLNSMNTEAFF,TGTGCCAGCAGCTTAAACAGCATGAACACTGAAGCTTTCTTT
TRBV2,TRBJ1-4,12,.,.,CASSGYSEKLFF,TGTGCCAGCAGTGGGTACAGCGAAAAACTGTTTTTT
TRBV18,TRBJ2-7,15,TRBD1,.,CASSPRTGATYEQYF,TGTGCCAGCTCACCACGGACAGGGGCCACCTACGAGCAGTACTTC
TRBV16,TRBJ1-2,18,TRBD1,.,CASSQSRGTGPRKDGYTF,TGTGCCAGCAGCCAATCTCGGGGGACAGGGCCTCGTAAGGATGGCTACACCTTC
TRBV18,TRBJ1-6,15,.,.,CASSPKQSYNSPLHF,TGTGCCAGCTCACCGAAACAGTCTTATAATTCACCCCTCCACTTT
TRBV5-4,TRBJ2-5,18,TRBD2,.,CASSFTLAGARGGETQYF,TGTGCCAGCAGCTTTACACTAGCGGGGGCCCGAGGGGGGGAGACCCAGTACTTC
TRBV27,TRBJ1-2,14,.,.,CASCPPGSLYGYTF,TGTGCCAGCTGCCCGCCGGGGTCCCTTTATGGCTACACCTTC
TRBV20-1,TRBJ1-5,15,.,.,CSASPGRGNNQPQHF,TGCAGTGCTAGTCCGGGGAGGGGGAACAATCAGCCCCAGCATTTT
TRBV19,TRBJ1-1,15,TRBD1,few,CASSTGTVRVAEAFF,TGTGCCAGTAGTACTGGGACAGTTCGTGTGGCTGAAGCTTTCTTT
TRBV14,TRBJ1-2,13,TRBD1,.,CASSQYRGGGYTF,TGTGCCAGCAGCCAATACAGGGGTGGTGGCTACACCTTC
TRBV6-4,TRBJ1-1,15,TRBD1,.,CASSDSTGGRTEAFF,TGTGCCAGCAGTGACTCGACAGGGGGCCGCACTGAAGCTTTCTTT
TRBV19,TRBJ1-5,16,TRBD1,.,CASTLERGQGSQPQHF,TGTGCCAGTACCTTAGAGAGGGGACAGGGGTCCCAGCCCCAGCATTTT
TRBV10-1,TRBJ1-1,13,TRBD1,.,CASTSGQRTEAFF,TGCGCCAGCACCTCGGGACAGAGGACTGAAGCTTTCTTT
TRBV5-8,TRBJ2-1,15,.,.,CASSHQRGLASWVFF,TGTGCCAGCAGTCACCAGAGGGGGCTAGCGAGTTGGGTATTCTTC
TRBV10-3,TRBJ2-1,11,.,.,CAISVGGEQFF,TGTGCCATCAGTGTGGGAGGCGAGCAGTTCTTC
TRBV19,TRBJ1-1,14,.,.,CASRAGGRNTEAFF,TGTGCCAGCCGGGCCGGCGGGAGGAACACTGAAGCTTTCTTT